These 15 T cell receptor beta chains came from one sample sequenced in a study of spatial heterogeneity in lung cancer. The time point denotes: sample taken at primary tumor resection. TCRdb re-analysed the 5' RACE reads in MiXCR, keeping a single row per CDR3 protein. The repertoire holds more than 20,000 distinct CDR3 sequences, with 3.5% to 5.5% as singletons. This sample comprised PBMCs, obtained at surgery. The receptor source for this set is a male donor with early-stage non-small cell lung cancer.

This clonotype was detected many times. This chain links TRBV12-3 or TRBV12-4 with TRBJ1-2, with 7 bases fitting TRBD1. J lost 3 bases, V lost 5 bases, and 3 bases had no gene match. This CDR3 contains 13 residues. The CDR3 loop reads CASSVRGDYGYTF. The CDR3 coding sequence is TGTGCCAGCAGTGTCAGGGGGGACTATGGCTACACCTTC.

This clonotype has ten or more counts. The rearrangement joins TRBV6-6 to TRBJ1-4; tentatively, D is TRBD1 (5 bases). CDR1 is MNHNY and CDR2 is SVGAGI in the germline V gene (reference sequence). The V gene lost 5 bases and the J gene lost 4 bases, with 8 bases spanning the gap. This CDR3 is 13 amino acids long. The CDR3 sequence is CASSRDYNEKLFF. In nucleotides, the CDR3 is TGTGCCAGCAGTCGGGACTATAATGAAAAACTGTTTTTT.

In its sample, this clonotype is medium-sized. This chain uses TRBV5-1 with TRBJ2-3, with D hard to call. V lost 4 bases and J lost 5, with 5 bases in between. The CDR3 extends over 11 amino acids. Germline CDR1 is SGHRS and CDR2 is YFSETQ. Written as DNA, the CDR3 is TGCGCCAGCAGCCTGAAAGATACGCAGTATTTT. It specifies CASSLKDTQYF.

This clonotype came up many times. CDR3 amino acids: CASSLGNRGLYNEQFF. In DNA form, the CDR3 reads TGTGCCAGCAGCTTAGGGAACAGGGGGCTCTACAATGAGCAGTTCTTC. This chain connects TRBV11-3 to TRBJ2-1, with TRBD1 identical over 9 bases. The CDR3 runs 16 residues. With 1 base clipped from V and 3 bases from J, the junction kept 4 bases outside the gene matches. CDR1 and CDR2 (germline): SGHNT, YENEEA.

This clonotype was observed a few times. The chain links TRBV18 to TRBJ2-5; no reliable D call. The CDR3 loop spans 13 amino acids. Germline CDR1 KGHSH, CDR2 LQKENI. Trimming took off 5 bases at V and 5 bases at J, with 12 bases between the two ends. The DNA for the CDR3 is TGTGCCAGCTCATACTCCGGTGAGGAGACCCAGTACTTC. It is translated as CASSYSGEETQYF.

This clonotype was detected ten times or more. The rearrangement joins TRBV7-2 to TRBJ2-1, with D perhaps being TRBD1 or TRBD2 (6 bases each). CDR1 and CDR2 (germline): SGHTA, FQGNSA. The CDR3 is 15 amino acids. Trimming removed 5 bases from V and 6 bases from J, with 17 bases in between. CDR3 protein: CASSPRLGGVNEQFF. The CDR3 DNA reads TGTGCCAGCAGCCCGAGACTAGGGGGAGTCAATGAGCAGTTCTTC.

This clonotype was found many times. The chain has TRBV29-1 and TRBJ1-2, with D maybe TRBD1 (5 bases). CDR1 is SQVTM and CDR2 is ANQGSEA in the germline V gene. The CDR3 is 12 residues long. V lost 3 bases and J lost 7, with 12 bases in between. The CDR3 loop reads CSVESGGGGYTF. CDR3 nucleotides: TGCAGCGTTGAGTCGGGGGGTGGTGGCTACACCTTC.

Ten or more counts support this clonotype. The chain combines TRBV5-1 with TRBJ2-5; possibly TRBD2 for D (5 bases). Trimming stripped 0 bases from V and 2 bases from J, with 8 bases between. The CDR3 is made up of 14 amino acids. Germline CDR1 reads SGHRS; CDR2 reads YFSETQ. For the CDR3, the DNA is TGCGCCAGCAGCTTGGGAGGACTTCAAGAGACCCAGTACTTC. Protein product: CASSLGGLQETQYF.

The CDR3 region is CASGFLAGNTGELFF. CDR3 nucleotides: TGTGCTAGTGGTTTCCTAGCGGGGAACACCGGGGAGCTGTTTTTT. The rearrangement joins TRBV12-5 to TRBJ2-2; 8 nucleotides line up with TRBD2. The J segment lost 1 base and the V segment lost 3 bases, leaving 1 base of the junction unmatched. The CDR3 totals 15 residues. Germline lookup yields CDR1 LGHNT and CDR2 FRNRAP.

The sample holds many counts of this clonotype. The V and J genes are TRBV5-1 and TRBJ2-3, with D maybe TRBD2 (5 bases). Germline V gene sequence: CDR1 SGHRS, CDR2 YFSETQ. Trimming took off 0 bases at V and 4 bases at J, with 9 bases between the two ends. The CDR3 contains 14 residues. CDR3 sequence: CASSLVGRADTQYF. CDR3 bases: TGCGCCAGCAGCTTGGTGGGGAGAGCAGATACGCAGTATTTT.

The chain employs TRBV7-3 and TRBJ2-5, with 7 nucleotides matching TRBD1. CDR1 and CDR2 from the germline V gene are SGHTA and FQGTGA. CDR3 length: 16 amino acids. V lost 3 bases, J lost 2 bases, and 9 bases stayed unmatched. The CDR3 coding sequence is TGTGCCAGCAGCTTGGGACAGACCAACGTGCAAGAGACCCAGTACTTC. Translated, it gives CASSLGQTNVQETQYF.

This sequence joins TRBV12-3 or TRBV12-4 and TRBJ2-7; TRBD1 aligns across 9 bases. This CDR3 has 15 residues. V lost 6 bases, J lost 2 bases, and 8 bases stayed unmatched. CDR3 sequence reads: CASSKGQGGAYEQYF. CDR3 bases: TGTGCCAGCAGCAAGGGACAGGGTGGGGCCTACGAGCAGTACTTC.

In this sample, this clonotype turned up many times. The chain has TRBV15 and TRBJ1-2; D is unclear. Germline V gene lookup returns CDR1 LNHNV and CDR2 YYDKDF (reference sequence). Trimming removed 0 bases from V and 2 bases from J, with 13 bases in between. The CDR3 is 16 residues long. This CDR3 reads CATSRDTDGTNYGYTF. The CDR3 bases are TGTGCCACCAGCAGAGATACGGACGGAACCAACTATGGCTACACCTTC.

The CDR3 DNA follows: TGCAGTGCTAGTACACAGGGGGCGCAAGCCAAAAACATTCAGTACTTC. Translation gives CSASTQGAQAKNIQYF. The chain carries TRBV20-1 and TRBJ2-4; the match to TRBD1 covers 9 bases. CDR1 and CDR2 (germline): DFQATT, SNEGSKA (reference sequence). With 3 bases clipped from V and 0 bases from J, the junction kept 6 bases outside the gene matches. The CDR3 spans 16 residues.

This clonotype showed up many times. The genes are TRBV5-4 and TRBJ2-7; the D gene is possibly TRBD1 (8 bases). CDR3 size: 14 residues. Per the germline V gene, CDR1 is SGHNT and CDR2 is YYREEE (reference sequence). Trimming pared 9 bases from V and 0 bases from J, leaving 16 bases between. CDR3 DNA sequence: TGTGCCACCCGGGGGGACAGGAGCTCCTACGAGCAGTACTTC. It encodes CATRGDRSSYEQYF.